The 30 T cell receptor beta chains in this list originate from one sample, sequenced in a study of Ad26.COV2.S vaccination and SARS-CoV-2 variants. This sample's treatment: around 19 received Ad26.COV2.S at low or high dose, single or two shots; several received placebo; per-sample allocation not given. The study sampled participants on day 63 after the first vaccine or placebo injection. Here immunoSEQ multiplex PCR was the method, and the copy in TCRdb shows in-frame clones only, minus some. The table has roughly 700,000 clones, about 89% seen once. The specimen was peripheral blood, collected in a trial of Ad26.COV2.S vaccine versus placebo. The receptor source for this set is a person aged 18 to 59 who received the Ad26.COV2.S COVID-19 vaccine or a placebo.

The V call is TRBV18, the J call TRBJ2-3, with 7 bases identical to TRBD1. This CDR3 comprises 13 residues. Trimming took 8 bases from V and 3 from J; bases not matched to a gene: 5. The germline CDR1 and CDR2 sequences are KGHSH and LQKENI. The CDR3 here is CASAEQGTDTQYF. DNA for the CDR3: TGTGCCAGCGCCGAACAGGGGACAGATACGCAGTATTTT.

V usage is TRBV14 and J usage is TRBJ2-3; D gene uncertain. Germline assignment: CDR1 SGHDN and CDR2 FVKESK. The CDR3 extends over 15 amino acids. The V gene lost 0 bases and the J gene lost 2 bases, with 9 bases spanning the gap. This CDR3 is CASSQDRVPTDTQYF. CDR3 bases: TGTGCCAGCAGCCAAGACCGGGTCCCCACAGATACGCAGTATTTT.

The CDR3 protein is CASSRGWSGYTF. CDR3 nucleotides: TGTGCCAGCAGCCGCGGTTGGTCTGGCTACACCTTC. The chain uses TRBV3-1 (or the pseudogene TRBV3-2) and TRBJ1-2; no reliable D call. Deletions cut 4 bases from V and 7 bases from J, with 10 bases between. The CDR3 is made up of 12 amino acids. Germline V gene data show CDR1 as LGHDT and CDR2 as YNNKEL (reference sequence).

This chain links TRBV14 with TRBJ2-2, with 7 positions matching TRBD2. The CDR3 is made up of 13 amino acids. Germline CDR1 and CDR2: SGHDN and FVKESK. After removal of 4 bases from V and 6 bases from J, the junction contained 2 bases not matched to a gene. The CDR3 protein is CASSLAGAGELFF. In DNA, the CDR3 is TGTGCCAGCAGCCTGGCGGGAGCCGGGGAGCTGTTTTTT.

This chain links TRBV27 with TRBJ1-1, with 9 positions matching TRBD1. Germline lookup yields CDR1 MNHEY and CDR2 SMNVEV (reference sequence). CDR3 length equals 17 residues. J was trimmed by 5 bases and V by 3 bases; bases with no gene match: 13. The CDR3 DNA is TGTGCCAGCAGTTTTATCTCGGACAGGGGAGGGCGGACTGAAGCTTTCTTT. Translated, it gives CASSFISDRGGRTEAFF.

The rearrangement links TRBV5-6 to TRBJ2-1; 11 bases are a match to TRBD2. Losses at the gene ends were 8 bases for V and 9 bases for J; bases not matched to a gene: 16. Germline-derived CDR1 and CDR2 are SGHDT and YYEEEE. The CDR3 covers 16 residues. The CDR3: CASLGLAGPEGTEQFF. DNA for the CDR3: TGTGCCAGTCTTGGACTAGCGGGCCCTGAGGGTACTGAGCAGTTCTTC.

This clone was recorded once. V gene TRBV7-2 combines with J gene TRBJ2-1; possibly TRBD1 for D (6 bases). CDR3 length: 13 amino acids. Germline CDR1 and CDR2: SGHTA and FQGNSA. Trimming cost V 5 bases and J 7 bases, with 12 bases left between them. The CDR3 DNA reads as TGTGCCAGCAGCCCCCGCCAGGGGAATGAGCAGTTCTTC. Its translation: CASSPRQGNEQFF.

The CDR3 protein is CASSVISYEQYF. Here the CDR3 DNA reads TGTGCCAGCAGCGTCATTTCCTACGAGCAGTACTTC. The V and J genes are TRBV7-2 and TRBJ2-7; no clear D gene. The CDR3 sequence is 12 residues long. Trimming took 5 bases from V and 1 from J, leaving 6 bases between them. Germline CDR1 and CDR2: SGHTA and FQGNSA.

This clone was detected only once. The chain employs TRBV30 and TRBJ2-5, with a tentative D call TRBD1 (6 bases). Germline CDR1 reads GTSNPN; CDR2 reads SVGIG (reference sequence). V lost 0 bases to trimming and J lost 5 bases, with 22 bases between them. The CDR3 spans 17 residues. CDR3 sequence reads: CAWSVLYSGGRVETQYF. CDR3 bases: TGTGCCTGGAGTGTACTGTATAGTGGGGGCCGCGTGGAGACCCAGTACTTC. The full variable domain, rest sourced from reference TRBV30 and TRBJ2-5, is SQTIHQWPATLVQPVGSPLSLECTVEGTSNPNLYWYRQAAGRGLQLLFYSVGIGQISSEVPQNLSASRPQDRQFILSSKKLLLSDSGFYLCAWSVLYSGGRVETQYFGPGTRLLVL.

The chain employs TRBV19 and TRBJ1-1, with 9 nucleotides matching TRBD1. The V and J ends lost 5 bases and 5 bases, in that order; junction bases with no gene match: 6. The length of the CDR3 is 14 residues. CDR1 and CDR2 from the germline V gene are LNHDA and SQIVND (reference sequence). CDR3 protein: CASSQRDRATEAFF. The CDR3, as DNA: TGTGCCAGTAGTCAACGGGACAGGGCGACTGAAGCTTTCTTT. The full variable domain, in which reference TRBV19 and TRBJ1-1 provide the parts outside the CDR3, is DGGITQSPKYLFRKEGQNVTLSCEQNLNHDAMYWYRQDPGQGLRLIYYSQIVNDFQKGDIAEGYSVSREKKESFPLTVTSAQKNPTAFYLCASSQRDRATEAFFGQGTRLTVV.

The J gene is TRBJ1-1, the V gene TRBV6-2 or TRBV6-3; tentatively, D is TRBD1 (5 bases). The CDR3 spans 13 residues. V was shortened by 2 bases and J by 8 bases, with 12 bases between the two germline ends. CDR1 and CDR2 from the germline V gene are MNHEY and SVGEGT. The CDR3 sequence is CASSYRGVKEAFF. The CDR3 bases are TGTGCCAGCAGTTACAGGGGAGTTAAAGAAGCTTTCTTT.

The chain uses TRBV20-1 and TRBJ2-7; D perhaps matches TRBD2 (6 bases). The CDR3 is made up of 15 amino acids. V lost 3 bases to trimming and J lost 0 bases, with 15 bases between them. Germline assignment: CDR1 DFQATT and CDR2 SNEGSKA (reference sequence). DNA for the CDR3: TGCAGTGCTAGTAAACTAGCTTCCAACTCCTACGAGCAGTACTTC. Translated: CSASKLASNSYEQYF.

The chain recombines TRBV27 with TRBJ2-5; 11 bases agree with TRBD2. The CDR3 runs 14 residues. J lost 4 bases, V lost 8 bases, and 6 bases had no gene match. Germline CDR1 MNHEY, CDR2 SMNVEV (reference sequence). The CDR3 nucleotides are TGTGCCAGCGGTGGCCTAGCGGGAGGAGAGACCCAGTACTTC. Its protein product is CASGGLAGGETQYF.

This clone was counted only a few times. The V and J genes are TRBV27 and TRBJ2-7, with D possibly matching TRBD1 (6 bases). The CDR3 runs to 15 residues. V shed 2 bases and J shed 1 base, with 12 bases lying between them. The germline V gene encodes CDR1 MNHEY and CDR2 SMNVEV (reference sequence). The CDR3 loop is CASSLQLGQSYEQYF. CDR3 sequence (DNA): TGTGCCAGCAGTTTACAACTAGGACAGTCCTACGAGCAGTACTTC.

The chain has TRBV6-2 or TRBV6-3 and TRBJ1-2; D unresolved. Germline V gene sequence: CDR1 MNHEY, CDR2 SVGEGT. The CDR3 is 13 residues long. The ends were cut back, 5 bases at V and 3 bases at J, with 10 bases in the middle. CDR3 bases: TGTGCCAGCAGTGGTGAGACCTACTATGGCTACACCTTC. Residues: CASSGETYYGYTF.

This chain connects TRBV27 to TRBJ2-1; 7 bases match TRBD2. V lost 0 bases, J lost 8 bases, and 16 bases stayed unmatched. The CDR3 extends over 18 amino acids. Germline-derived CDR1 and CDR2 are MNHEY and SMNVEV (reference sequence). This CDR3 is CASSLSGGAYAIVDEQFF. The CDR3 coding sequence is TGTGCCAGCAGTTTATCGGGAGGGGCCTACGCTATTGTGGATGAGCAGTTCTTC.

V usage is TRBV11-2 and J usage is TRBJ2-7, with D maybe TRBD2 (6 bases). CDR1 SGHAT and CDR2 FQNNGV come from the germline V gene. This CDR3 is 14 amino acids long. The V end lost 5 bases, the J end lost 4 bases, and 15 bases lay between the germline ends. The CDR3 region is CASSQDYGEYEQYF. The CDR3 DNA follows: TGTGCCAGCAGCCAGGACTACGGAGAATACGAGCAGTACTTC.

CDR3 residues: CASGKPGQGGSPLHF. The CDR3 bases are TGTGCCAGCGGGAAACCGGGACAGGGAGGTTCACCCCTCCACTTT. The chain carries TRBV6-5 and TRBJ1-6; TRBD1 aligns across 9 bases. This CDR3 contains 15 residues. The germline CDR1 and CDR2 sequences are MNHEY and SVGAGI. Trimming cost V 8 bases and J 9 bases; bases outside gene matches: 11.

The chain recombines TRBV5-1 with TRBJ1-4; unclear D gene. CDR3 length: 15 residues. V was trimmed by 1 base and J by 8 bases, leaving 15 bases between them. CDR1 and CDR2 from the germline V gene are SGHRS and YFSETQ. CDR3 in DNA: TGCGCCAGCAGCTTGCAGTCCCGGGCTGACGAAAAACTGTTTTTT. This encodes CASSLQSRADEKLFF.

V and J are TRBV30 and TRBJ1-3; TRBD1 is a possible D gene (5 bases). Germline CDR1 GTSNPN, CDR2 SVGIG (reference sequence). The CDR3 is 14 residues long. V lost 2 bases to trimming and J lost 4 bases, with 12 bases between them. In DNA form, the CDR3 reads TGTGCCTGGAGTTTCGGGGGTCCGGGAAACACCATATATTTT. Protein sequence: CAWSFGGPGNTIYF.

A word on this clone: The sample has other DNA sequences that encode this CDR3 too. The chain's CDR3 is CASSPSYEQYF. The CDR3, as DNA: TGTGCCAGCAGTCCTTCCTACGAGCAGTACTTC. The chain employs TRBV6-6 and TRBJ2-7; D uncertain. Trimming removed 5 bases from V and 1 base from J, with 3 bases in between. Germline V CDR1 and CDR2: MNHNY, SVGAGI (reference sequence). This CDR3 has 11 amino acids.

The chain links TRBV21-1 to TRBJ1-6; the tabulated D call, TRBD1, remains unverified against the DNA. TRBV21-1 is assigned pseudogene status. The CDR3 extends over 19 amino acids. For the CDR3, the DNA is TGTGCCAGCAGCAAACCCGACAGGGCAAACTTCTACTTAGGATGGTCCCTCCACTTT. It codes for CASSKPDRANFYLGWSLHF.

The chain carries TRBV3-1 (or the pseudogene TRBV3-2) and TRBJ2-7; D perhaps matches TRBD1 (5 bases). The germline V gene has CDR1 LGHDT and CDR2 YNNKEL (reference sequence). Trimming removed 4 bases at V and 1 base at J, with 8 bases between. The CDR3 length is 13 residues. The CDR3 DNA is TGTGCCAGCAGCCTGACAGTTTCCTACGAGCAGTACTTC. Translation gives CASSLTVSYEQYF.

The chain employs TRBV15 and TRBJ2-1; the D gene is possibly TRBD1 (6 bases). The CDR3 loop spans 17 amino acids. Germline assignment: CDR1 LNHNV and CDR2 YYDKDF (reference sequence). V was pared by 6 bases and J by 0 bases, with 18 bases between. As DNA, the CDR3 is TGTGCCACCAGTGGGGCCATTGGGACAATCTCCTACAATGAGCAGTTCTTC. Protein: CATSGAIGTISYNEQFF.

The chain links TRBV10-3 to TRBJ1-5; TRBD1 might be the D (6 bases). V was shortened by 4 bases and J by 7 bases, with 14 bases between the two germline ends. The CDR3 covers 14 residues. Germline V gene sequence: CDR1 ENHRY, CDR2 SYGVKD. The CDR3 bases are TGTGCCATCAGTGCTGTGGGGGCCAACCAGCCCCAGCATTTT. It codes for CAISAVGANQPQHF.

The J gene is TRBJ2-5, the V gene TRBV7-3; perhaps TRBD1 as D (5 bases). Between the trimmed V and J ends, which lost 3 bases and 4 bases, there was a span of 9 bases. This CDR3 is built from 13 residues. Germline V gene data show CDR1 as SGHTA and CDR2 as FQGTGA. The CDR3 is CASSFQGGETQYF. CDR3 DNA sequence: TGTGCCAGCAGCTTCCAGGGTGGAGAGACCCAGTACTTC.

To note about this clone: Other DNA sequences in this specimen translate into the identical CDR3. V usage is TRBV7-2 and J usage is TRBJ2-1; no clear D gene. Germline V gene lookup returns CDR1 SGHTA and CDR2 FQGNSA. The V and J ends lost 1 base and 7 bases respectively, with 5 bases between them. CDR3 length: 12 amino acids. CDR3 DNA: TGTGCCAGCAGCTTAGTTCGGAATGAGCAGTTCTTC. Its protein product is CASSLVRNEQFF.

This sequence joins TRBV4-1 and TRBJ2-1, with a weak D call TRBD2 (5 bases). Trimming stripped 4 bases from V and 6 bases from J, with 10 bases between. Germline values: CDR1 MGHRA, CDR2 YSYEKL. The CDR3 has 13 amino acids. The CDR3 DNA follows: TGCGCCAGCAGCCTCCCCGGAGGCAATGAGCAGTTCTTC. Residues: CASSLPGGNEQFF.

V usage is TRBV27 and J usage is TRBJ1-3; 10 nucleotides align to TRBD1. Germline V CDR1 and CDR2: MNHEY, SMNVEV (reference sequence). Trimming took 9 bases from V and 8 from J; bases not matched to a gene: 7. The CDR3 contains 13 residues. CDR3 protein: CASGWTGGDTIYF. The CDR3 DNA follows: TGTGCCAGTGGGTGGACAGGGGGGGACACCATATATTTT.

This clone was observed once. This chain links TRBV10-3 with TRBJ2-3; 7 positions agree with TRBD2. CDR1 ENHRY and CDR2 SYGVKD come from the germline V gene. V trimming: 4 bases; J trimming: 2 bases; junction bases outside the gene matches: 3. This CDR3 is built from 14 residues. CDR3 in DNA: TGTGCCATCAGTGGGGGGGGAGCCACAGATACGCAGTATTTT. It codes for CAISGGGATDTQYF.